This entry concerns a single T cell receptor (beta chain). Its antigen is as yet unknown. The germline V gene has CDR1 SSHAT and CDR2 FNYEAQ (reference sequence). The J segment lost 3 bases and the V segment lost 2 bases, leaving 2 bases of the junction unmatched. CDR3 size: 15 residues. The sample is drawn from a study of shared clonotypes between healthy human individuals. Broader study findings: Naive subsets usually exceeded memory subsets in estimated richness.

Data came from immunoSEQ multiplex PCR; TCRdb stores just in-frame clones and leaves some out. The table shows 450,000 to 700,000 clones, with about 95% occurring only once. Naive CD8 cells comprised CD45RO-negative, CCR7-positively selected cells, excluding terminally differentiated effector memory CD45RA+ cells. The material sequenced was naive CD8+ T cells sorted from blood. The gene calls are TRBV7-7 and TRBJ2-3, with 10 bases matching TRBD2. The clonotype originates from a woman aged 25 to 39 in good health. CDR3 protein: CASSLTSGITDTQYF. CDR3 bases: TGTGCCAGCAGCTTAACTAGCGGGATTACAGATACGCAGTATTTT.